In this sample, the clone carrying this T cell receptor (beta chain) turned up a few times. The antigen is undetermined. This CDR3 region has 15 residues. The germline CDR1 and CDR2 sequences are SGHVS and FNYEAQ. V dropped 5 bases and J dropped 4 bases, with 17 bases sitting between them. This entry belongs to a study of vaccination and CD4 T cells after COVID-19. Findings of the study overall: Clonotypes reactive to SARS-CoV-2 had a median that went up from approximately 21 to 38, but not significantly.

Scientists ran DNA taken from cultured CD4+ T cells through the Oncomine TCR Beta short-read assay for sequencing. TCRdb re-analysed the PCR reads in MiXCR, keeping a single row per CDR3 protein. The sample has roughly 8,000 distinct CDR3 sequences, approximately 50% seen once. Treatment given: approximately 11-day PBMC culture with coronavirus spike peptide pools or control peptides (ViraFEST assay). ViraFEST relied on peptide pools to expand antigen-specific T cells; the TCRs were sequenced afterward. The rearrangement uses TRBV7-6 and TRBJ1-1; D unclear. The sequenced material came from CD4+ T cells from blood, cultured in vitro. The TCR originated in a human donor who had recovered from COVID-19. The CDR3 reads CASSPTPRRFTEAFF. For the CDR3, the DNA is TGTGCCAGCAGCCCCACCCCTAGGAGGTTCACTGAAGCTTTCTTT.